A single T cell receptor beta chain is shown here with its context. Additional DNA sequences in this sample encode the identical CDR3. CDR3 length: 13 amino acids. The ends were cut back, 0 bases at V and 5 bases at J, with 5 bases in the middle. Germline V gene lookup returns CDR1 SGDLS and CDR2 YYNGEE. The sample comes from a study of blood T cell repertoires in COVID-19. Across the study: The United States, Italy and Spain supplied acute and convalescent COVID-19 samples.

TCRdb's table, derived via immunoSEQ multiplex PCR, lists solely in-frame clones and lacks some. This table holds about 120,000 clones, roughly 90% found once. Sequencing input: peripheral blood. The TCR sequence derives from a human donor with acute or convalescent COVID-19. The donor label of this sample is uncertain. The chain employs TRBV9 and TRBJ1-4, with unresolved D. This chain's CDR3 is CASSVGPNEKLFF. Written as DNA, the CDR3 is TGTGCCAGCAGCGTAGGGCCCAATGAAAAACTGTTTTTT.